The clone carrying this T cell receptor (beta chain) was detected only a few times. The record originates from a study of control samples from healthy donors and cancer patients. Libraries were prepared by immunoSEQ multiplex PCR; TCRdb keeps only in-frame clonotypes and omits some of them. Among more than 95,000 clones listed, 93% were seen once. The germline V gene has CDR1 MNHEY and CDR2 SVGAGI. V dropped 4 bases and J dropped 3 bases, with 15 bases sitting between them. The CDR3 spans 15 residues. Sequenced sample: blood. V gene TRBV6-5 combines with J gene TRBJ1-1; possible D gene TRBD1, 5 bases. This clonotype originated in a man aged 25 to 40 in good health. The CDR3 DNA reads TGTGCCAGCAGTTTATTCTCAGGGCCCGACACTGAAGCTTTCTTT. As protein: CASSLFSGPDTEAFF.